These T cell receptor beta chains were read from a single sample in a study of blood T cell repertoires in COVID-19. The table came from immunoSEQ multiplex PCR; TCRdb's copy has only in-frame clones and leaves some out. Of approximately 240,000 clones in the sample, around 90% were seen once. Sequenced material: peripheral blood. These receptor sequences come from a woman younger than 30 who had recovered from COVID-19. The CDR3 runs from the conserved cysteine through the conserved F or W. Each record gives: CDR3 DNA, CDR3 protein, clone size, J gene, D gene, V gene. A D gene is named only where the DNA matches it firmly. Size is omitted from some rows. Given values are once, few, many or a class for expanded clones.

TGTGCCAGCAGCCCTCTCGTGGGGGAGGAGATCGGGGAGCTGTTTTTT,CASSPLVGEEIGELFF,NA,TRBJ2-2,NA,TRBV14
TGTGCCAGCAGTGGGACAGGGGCTGGCAATGAGCAGTTCTTC,CASSGTGAGNEQFF,few,TRBJ2-1,TRBD1,TRBV6-2/TRBV6-3
TGTGCCAGCAGTTACTTGAAGGGGGGGTTTGATGAGCAGTTCTTC,CASSYLKGGFDEQFF,few,TRBJ2-1,NA,TRBV6-5
TGTGCCAGCAGCTTAGGTATCGGGATTAGAGGTAGCACAGATACGCAGTATTTT,CASSLGIGIRGSTDTQYF,NA,TRBJ2-3,NA,TRBV13
TGTGCCAGTAGTATAGCGGGGGGTATCGATGAGCAGTTCTTC,CASSIAGGIDEQFF,NA,TRBJ2-1,TRBD2,TRBV19
TGTGCCAGCAGCCAAGATAGCGGACGGCCCCAGCATTTT,CASSQDSGRPQHF,NA,TRBJ1-5,NA,TRBV4-2
TGTGCCAGCAGTATCAACAGGGGTACTAATGAAAAACTGTTTTTT,CASSINRGTNEKLFF,once,TRBJ1-4,TRBD1,TRBV6-5
TGCGCCAGCAGCCATCTAGGGAGCTCCTACGAGCAGTACTTC,CASSHLGSSYEQYF,NA,TRBJ2-7,NA,TRBV4-3
TGTGCCTGGCTCCGGGACAGGGGTTCACCCCTCCACTTT,CAWLRDRGSPLHF,NA,TRBJ1-6,TRBD1,TRBV30
TGTGCCAGCAGCCAAGATGGGGGCTCGGACACTGAAGCTTTCTTT,CASSQDGGSDTEAFF,NA,TRBJ1-1,NA,TRBV14
TGTGCCAGCAGCGCCTTACAGCGGACTGAAGCTTTCTTT,CASSALQRTEAFF,NA,TRBJ1-1,NA,TRBV7-3
TGCGCCAGCAGCTTCGCGACCAAAAACATTCAGTACTTC,CASSFATKNIQYF,few,TRBJ2-4,NA,TRBV5-1
TGTGCCGTCCACGACAGGCATGAAGCTTTCTTT,CAVHDRHEAFF,NA,TRBJ1-1,NA,TRBV10-3
TGTGCCAGCAGCGGACAGGGGGCTACCTCCTACGAGCAGTACTTC,CASSGQGATSYEQYF,NA,TRBJ2-7,TRBD1,TRBV9
TGTGCCAGCAAAAAGGGAGGGCCTCTGTTCGAGCAGTACTTC,CASKKGGPLFEQYF,NA,TRBJ2-7,TRBD2,TRBV27
TGTGCCAGCAGCTCGACAGGGTATGAGCAGTTCTTC,CASSSTGYEQFF,NA,TRBJ2-1,TRBD1,TRBV11-3